The 32 T cell receptor beta chains below come from one sample, sequenced in a study of blood T cell repertoires in COVID-19. TCRdb's copy holds only in-frame clones and misses some; the assay was immunoSEQ multiplex PCR. This sample yields 200,000 to 300,000 clones, of which approximately 86% are seen a single time; under 2% belongs to the top ten. What was sequenced was peripheral blood. The receptors originated from a man aged 25-40 years with active or convalescent COVID-19.

The gene calls are TRBV11-3 and TRBJ2-7; the match to TRBD1 covers 8 bases. Losses at the gene ends were 5 bases for V and 0 bases for J; bases not matched to a gene: 3. From germline, CDR1 is SGHNT and CDR2 YENEEA. The CDR3 runs 14 residues. The CDR3 region has the DNA TGTGCCAGCAGCAAAGGGACAGGCTCCTACGAGCAGTACTTC. This encodes CASSKGTGSYEQYF.

The V gene is TRBV6-5, the J gene TRBJ1-1; D remains ambiguous. The ends were cut back, 7 bases at V and 1 base at J, with 4 bases in the middle. The CDR3 runs to 11 residues. Germline V CDR1 and CDR2: MNHEY, SVGAGI. The CDR3 region has the DNA TGTGCCAGCACCAAGAACACTGAAGCTTTCTTT. Its protein is CASTKNTEAFF.

This clone was seen only a few times. The rearrangement uses TRBV27 and TRBJ1-5, with D hard to call. The CDR3 sequence is 13 residues long. The V gene lost 4 bases and the J gene lost 5 bases, with 9 bases spanning the gap. Germline lookup yields CDR1 MNHEY and CDR2 SMNVEV (reference sequence). DNA of the CDR3: TGTGCCAGCAGTTGGGCTGAAGATCAGCCCCAGCATTTT. As protein: CASSWAEDQPQHF.

The V and J genes are TRBV6-5 and TRBJ1-3, with TRBD1 as a possible D gene (5 bases). Trimming removed 6 bases from V and 0 bases from J, with 9 bases in between. Germline loops: CDR1 MNHEY, CDR2 SVGAGI. The CDR3 is made up of 14 amino acids. The CDR3 sequence: CASRRGDSGNTIYF. The CDR3 DNA sequence: TGTGCCAGCAGACGGGGGGACTCTGGAAACACCATATATTTT.

Here the CDR3 reads CASSPRQGESTEAFF. As DNA, the CDR3 is TGTGCCAGCAGCCCCAGACAGGGGGAGAGCACTGAAGCTTTCTTT. J is TRBJ1-1 and V is TRBV4-2; 9 positions match TRBD1. Losses at the gene ends were 4 bases for V and 4 bases for J; bases not matched to a gene: 7. There are 15 residues in the CDR3. The germline V gene has CDR1 LGHNA and CDR2 YNFKEQ.

This sequence joins TRBV9 and TRBJ2-3, with TRBD2 matching 8 bases. The V gene's germline CDR1 is SGDLS and CDR2 YYNGEE. J was trimmed by 0 bases and V by 3 bases; bases with no gene match: 6. This CDR3 is built from 16 residues. The CDR3: CASSGIGGASTDTQYF. The CDR3 coding sequence is TGTGCCAGCAGCGGCATCGGGGGGGCGAGCACAGATACGCAGTATTTT.

V is TRBV3-1 (or the pseudogene TRBV3-2) and J is TRBJ2-7; 7 nucleotides match TRBD2. The length of the CDR3 is 15 residues. Trimming took 2 bases from V and 4 from J; bases not matched to a gene: 8. Germline assignment: CDR1 LGHDT and CDR2 YNNKEL (reference sequence). In DNA, the CDR3 is TGTGCCAGCAGCCAAATGGGGGGGATTAGGTACGAGCAGTACTTC. It yields the protein CASSQMGGIRYEQYF.

This clone has a single count. The V call is TRBV30, the J call TRBJ1-6; D unresolved. Germline V gives CDR1 GTSNPN, CDR2 SVGIG (reference sequence). CDR3 length equals 16 residues. With 3 bases removed from V and 7 bases from J, the gap between germline ends came to 19 bases. DNA of the CDR3: TGTGCCTGGAGGAAGAGGGATTTGTCCTCCAATTCACCCCTCCACTTT. Translated: CAWRKRDLSSNSPLHF. The whole variable domain, remainder taken from reference TRBV30 and TRBJ1-6, is SQTIHQWPATLVQPVGSPLSLECTVEGTSNPNLYWYRQAAGRGLQLLFYSVGIGQISSEVPQNLSASRPQDRQFILSSKKLLLSDSGFYLCAWRKRDLSSNSPLHFGNGTRLTVT.

This clone appeared a few times. The J gene is TRBJ1-4, the V gene TRBV19; D unresolved. V was cut by 4 bases and J by 8 bases, with 11 bases left in between. In germline, CDR1 is LNHDA, CDR2 SQIVND (reference sequence). The CDR3 spans 13 residues. In DNA form, the CDR3 reads TGTGCCAGTAGTAACGAGGTTTGGGAAAAACTGTTTTTT. The encoded protein is CASSNEVWEKLFF.

This rearrangement joins TRBV30 to TRBJ1-1; 10 positions match TRBD1. Trimming at V came to 5 bases and at J to 4 bases, leaving 10 bases not matched to a gene. The CDR3 length is 15 residues. Per germline, CDR1 GTSNPN and CDR2 SVGIG (reference sequence). As DNA, the CDR3 is TGTGCCTGGGACCCGGGACAGGGGAGGGTCACTGAAGCTTTCTTT. As protein: CAWDPGQGRVTEAFF.

The J gene is TRBJ2-1, the V gene TRBV28, with 13 bases identical to TRBD2. The length of the CDR3 is 19 residues. Germline CDR1 is MDHEN and CDR2 is SYDVKM. Losses at the gene ends were 3 bases for V and 0 bases for J; bases not matched to a gene: 8. The CDR3 sequence is CASSLPPTSGGSSYNEQFF. The CDR3 region has the DNA TGTGCCAGCAGTTTGCCCCCGACTAGCGGGGGGTCCTCCTACAATGAGCAGTTCTTC.

This chain joins TRBV29-1 and TRBJ1-2; no definite D call. Trimming left V 7 bases short and J 5 bases short, with 20 bases between. The V gene's germline CDR1 is SQVTM and CDR2 ANQGSEA. This CDR3 comprises 14 residues. The CDR3 reads CSGESGNGAYGYTF. CDR3 DNA: TGCAGCGGAGAGTCGGGGAATGGTGCGTATGGCTACACCTTC.

This chain links TRBV7-9 with TRBJ1-1, with 7 positions matching TRBD1. V lost 4 bases to trimming and J lost 6 bases; unmatched junction nucleotides: 11. This CDR3 region has 15 residues. From germline, CDR1 is SEHNR and CDR2 FQNEAQ (reference sequence). This chain's CDR3 is CASSYRGGRGPEAFF. CDR3 sequence (DNA): TGTGCCAGCAGCTACAGGGGTGGCAGAGGCCCTGAAGCTTTCTTT.

The chain carries TRBV28 and TRBJ2-2; 8 nucleotides match TRBD2. After removal of 3 bases from V and 4 bases from J, the junction contained 4 bases not matched to a gene. This CDR3 is 15 amino acids long. The germline V gene has CDR1 MDHEN and CDR2 SYDVKM. The CDR3 is CASSFSGGFTGELFF. The DNA of the CDR3 is TGTGCCAGCAGTTTTTCGGGGGGGTTCACCGGGGAGCTGTTTTTT.

This clone was observed a handful of times. The rearrangement uses TRBV11-3 and TRBJ1-1, with D unclear. This CDR3 spans 13 amino acids. V shed 0 bases and J shed 6 bases, with 8 bases lying between them. Germline CDR1 is SGHNT and CDR2 is YENEEA. CDR3 residues: CASSLDRRAEAFF. The CDR3 DNA sequence: TGTGCCAGCAGCTTAGATCGGAGGGCTGAAGCTTTCTTT.

The V and J genes are TRBV4-3 and TRBJ1-2; D perhaps matches TRBD1 (6 bases). The CDR3 consists of 15 residues. Germline V gives CDR1 LGHNA, CDR2 YSLEER. V dropped 1 base and J dropped 7 bases, with 16 bases sitting between them. The CDR3 protein is CASSQALDQGFGYTF. Written as DNA, the CDR3 is TGCGCCAGCAGCCAAGCATTGGACCAGGGGTTTGGCTACACCTTC.

This chain links TRBV5-4 with TRBJ2-3, with D possibly being TRBD2 (6 bases). V gave up 3 bases and J gave up 4 bases, with 9 bases separating them. CDR1 is SGHNT and CDR2 is YYREEE in the germline V gene (reference sequence). The CDR3 has 13 residues. CDR3 sequence (DNA): TGTGCCAGCAGCTCAGGGACTCCAGATACGCAGTATTTT. Encoded protein: CASSSGTPDTQYF.

V usage is TRBV5-4 and J usage is TRBJ2-2; a possible D gene is TRBD2 (5 bases). CDR1 and CDR2 (germline): SGHNT, YYREEE (reference sequence). V was cut by 4 bases and J by 4 bases, with 11 bases left in between. This CDR3 region has 14 residues. The CDR3 nucleotides read TGTGCCAGCAGCCGAAACCGGGGCACCGGGGAGCTGTTTTTT. Translation gives CASSRNRGTGELFF.

The gene calls are TRBV2 and TRBJ1-2; D possibly corresponds to TRBD1 (5 bases). This CDR3 is built from 12 residues. Trimming shortened V by 3 bases and J by 3 bases, and 5 bases separated the two germline ends. CDR1 is SNHLY, CDR2 FYNNEI, per germline. CDR3 nucleotides: TGTGCCAGCAGTGACAGGGACTATGGCTACACCTTC. Amino acids: CASSDRDYGYTF.

The rearrangement joins TRBV5-6 to TRBJ1-2; TRBD1 matches at 8 bases. Germline lookup yields CDR1 SGHDT and CDR2 YYEEEE. The CDR3 runs 16 residues. V lost 4 bases to trimming and J lost 6 bases; unmatched junction nucleotides: 14. The CDR3 DNA reads as TGTGCCAGCAGCCCATTCTTAATGGCAGGGGGCGATGGCTACACCTTC. Its protein product is CASSPFLMAGGDGYTF.

This sequence joins TRBV29-1 and TRBJ1-1; 7 bases are shared with TRBD1. This CDR3 spans 16 amino acids. The germline CDR1 and CDR2 sequences are SQVTM and ANQGSEA. V lost 4 bases and J lost 2; bases outside the gene matches: 13. CDR3 sequence reads: CSVVSLYRGPNTEAFF. The CDR3 DNA sequence: TGCAGCGTTGTATCACTATACAGGGGTCCTAACACTGAAGCTTTCTTT. The full variable domain, its missing parts supplied by reference TRBV29-1 and TRBJ1-1, is SAVISQKPSRDICQRGTSLTIQCQVDSQVTMMFWYRQQPGQSLTLIATANQGSEATYESGFVIDKFPISRPNLTFSTLTVSNMSPEDSSIYLCSVVSLYRGPNTEAFFGQGTRLTVV.

CDR3 region: CASSLEEEYSGNTIYF. The CDR3 DNA is TGTGCCAGCAGCTTAGAGGAGGAGTACTCTGGAAACACCATATATTTT. The V gene is TRBV11-2, the J gene TRBJ1-3, with D unresolved. V gave up 0 bases and J gave up 0 bases, with 9 bases separating them. CDR3 size: 16 residues. Germline CDR1 SGHAT, CDR2 FQNNGV.

This clone appeared a single time. This chain uses TRBV5-1 with TRBJ2-5; 7 bases align to TRBD2. Germline loops: CDR1 SGHRS, CDR2 YFSETQ. J lost 3 bases, V lost 0 bases, and 8 bases had no gene match. This CDR3 is built from 16 residues. Here the CDR3 DNA reads TGCGCCAGCAGCTTGGACCCAGCGGGGCCAGAAGAGACCCAGTACTTC. Encoded protein: CASSLDPAGPEETQYF.

This rearrangement joins TRBV6-6 to TRBJ1-6, with D perhaps TRBD1 (5 bases). Trimming cost V 2 bases and J 9 bases, with 14 bases left between them. The V gene's germline CDR1 is MNHNY and CDR2 SVGAGI (reference sequence). The CDR3 spans 15 residues. CDR3 residues: CASSYDPRQRSPLHF. The CDR3 coding sequence is TGTGCCAGCAGTTACGACCCAAGACAGCGTTCACCCCTCCACTTT.

The chain recombines TRBV5-1 with TRBJ2-7; 8 nucleotides agree with TRBD2. This CDR3 is built from 20 residues. Germline trimming cut 0 bases from V and 3 bases from J; bases unmatched to any gene: 20. Germline CDR1 SGHRS, CDR2 YFSETQ. CDR3 amino acids: CASSLVPAGANNVGLYEQYF. The DNA for the CDR3 is TGCGCCAGCAGCTTGGTTCCAGCGGGGGCCAACAACGTAGGTCTCTACGAGCAGTACTTC.

The gene calls are TRBV2 and TRBJ1-5; 9 bases are a match to TRBD1. The CDR3 is 14 residues long. Germline V lookup: CDR1 SNHLY, CDR2 FYNNEI. Trimming at V came to 5 bases and at J to 6 bases, leaving 5 bases not matched to a gene. The DNA for the CDR3 is TGTGCCAGCAGTCGAGACAGGGGGGGTCAGCCCCAGCATTTT. Translation: CASSRDRGGQPQHF.

Only a few counts were recorded for this clone. The J gene is TRBJ1-2, the V gene TRBV29-1, with 7 bases fitting TRBD1. In germline, CDR1 is SQVTM, CDR2 ANQGSEA. The CDR3 contains 14 residues. V trimming: 7 bases; J trimming: 3 bases; junction bases outside the gene matches: 11. The CDR3 loop is CSGGNRDSHYGYTF. CDR3 nucleotide sequence: TGCAGCGGGGGAAACAGGGACAGCCACTATGGCTACACCTTC.

V usage is TRBV2 and J usage is TRBJ1-2; no firm D call. CDR1 is SNHLY and CDR2 is FYNNEI in the germline V gene. This CDR3 region has 14 residues. The V end lost 3 bases, the J end lost 4 bases, and 12 bases lay between the germline ends. The CDR3 coding sequence is TGTGCCAGCAGTGATTCGAGGCGGTTCTATGGCTACACCTTC. The encoded protein is CASSDSRRFYGYTF.

V is TRBV27 and J is TRBJ2-1, with 12 positions matching TRBD2. Germline lookup yields CDR1 MNHEY and CDR2 SMNVEV (reference sequence). The CDR3 is 18 residues long. V lost 2 bases to trimming and J lost 4 bases; unmatched junction nucleotides: 9. CDR3 bases: TGTGCCAGCAGTTTACCATTATCTAGCGGGGGGGTATACAATGAGCAGTTCTTC. Amino acids: CASSLPLSSGGVYNEQFF.

The genes are TRBV7-9 and TRBJ1-5, with 7 bases that match TRBD1. The CDR3 is 14 residues long. With 4 bases clipped from V and 9 bases from J, the junction kept 9 bases outside the gene matches. Germline CDR1 is SEHNR and CDR2 is FQNEAQ (reference sequence). CDR3 amino acids: CASSSDREGRPQHF. For the CDR3, the DNA is TGTGCCAGCAGCTCCGACAGGGAAGGGCGGCCCCAGCATTTT.

The V gene is TRBV5-6, the J gene TRBJ1-2; a possible D gene is TRBD1 (6 bases). The CDR3 totals 16 residues. V lost 1 base and J 7 bases, leaving 20 bases between the germline ends. CDR1 is SGHDT and CDR2 is YYEEEE in the germline V gene. CDR3 DNA sequence: TGTGCCAGCAGCTTGTTAGGATCGCGGGGGCAGGCTGGCTACACCTTC. As protein: CASSLLGSRGQAGYTF.

The rearrangement uses TRBV7-8 and TRBJ2-6, with 14 bases aligning to TRBD2. V lost 4 bases to trimming and J lost 0 bases; unmatched junction nucleotides: 5. CDR3 length: 19 residues. Germline CDR1 is SGHVS and CDR2 is FQNEAQ. As DNA, the CDR3 is TGTGCCAGCAGCTCGGGACTAGCGGGAGCCTCCTCTGGGGCCAACGTCCTGACTTTC. It encodes CASSSGLAGASSGANVLTF.